A selection of T cell receptor beta chains follows, all from one sample in a study of cytomegalovirus exposure and HLA in healthy donors. Profiling relied on immunoSEQ multiplex PCR, and the TCRdb table lists in-frame clones only, not all of them. The sample yields about 130,000 clones, approximately 79% seen once. What was sequenced was PBMCs. All receptors come from a man aged 18 to 30 in good health and CMV-seropositive. Each CDR3 is given with its conserved first and last residue. A D gene is named only where the DNA matches it firmly. A clone size is listed for some rows: how often the clone was seen (once, few, many), or a class if it is expanded.

size	V	J	D	DNA	CDR3
few	TRBV2	TRBJ2-5	TRBD2	TGTGCCACCTTAACCCGTCTGGGAGGGGAGACCCAGTACTTC	CATLTRLGGETQYF
-	TRBV5-1	TRBJ2-7	TRBD1	TGCGCCAGCAGCTTGGCCGGGACAGGGGGGCACGAGCAGTACTTC	CASSLAGTGGHEQYF
few	TRBV5-8	TRBJ1-5	-	TGTGCCAGCAGCTTGAGTCGAGGGGGAAATCAGCCCCAGCATTTT	CASSLSRGGNQPQHF
-	TRBV27	TRBJ2-1	-	TGTGCCAGCAGTTTATCGTGGCAGTCCTACAATGAGCAGTTCTTC	CASSLSWQSYNEQFF
-	TRBV19	TRBJ2-3	-	TGTGCCAGTAGTATCGGAGGGGCCACAGATACGCAGTATTTT	CASSIGGATDTQYF
-	TRBV27	TRBJ2-7	TRBD1	TGTGCCAGCAGTCCCTCGCAGGGGGCAATTTTATACGAGCAGTACTTC	CASSPSQGAILYEQYF
-	TRBV9	TRBJ1-4	-	TGTGCCAGCAGCGTAGGGCAGGGAAATGAAAAACTGTTTTTT	CASSVGQGNEKLFF
-	TRBV4-3	TRBJ2-5	TRBD2	TGCGCCAGCAGCCAGTCAGGTCGGGGGGGCCTCCAAGAGACCCAGTACTTC	CASSQSGRGGLQETQYF
-	TRBV6-5	TRBJ2-1	-	TGTGCCAGCAGTTACTCGGCAAAGAATGAGCAGTTCTTC	CASSYSAKNEQFF
-	TRBV5-4	TRBJ1-1	-	TGTGCCAGCAGCTTGAAGGAGGCCAACACTGAAGCTTTCTTT	CASSLKEANTEAFF
-	TRBV27	TRBJ2-1	TRBD2	TGTGCCAGCAGTGCCGGACTAGCATCCAATGAGCAGTTCTTC	CASSAGLASNEQFF
-	TRBV4-2	TRBJ2-7	-	TGTGCCAGCAGCCAAGATAGTCCTGGTCCCTACGAGCAGTACTTC	CASSQDSPGPYEQYF
-	TRBV7-3	TRBJ2-5	-	TGTGCCAGCAGCGCCCGAACGGGAGCTGAGACCCAGTACTTC	CASSARTGAETQYF
-	TRBV6-5	TRBJ2-7	TRBD2	TGTGCCAGCAGGGAAACGGGAGGCTCCTACGAGCAGTACTTC	CASRETGGSYEQYF
once	TRBV7-9	TRBJ1-4	TRBD1	TGTGCCAGCAGTCCACGACAGGGTGGAGTTACTAATGAAAAACTGTTTTTT	CASSPRQGGVTNEKLFF
once	TRBV19	TRBJ1-5	TRBD1	TGTGCCAGTAGTGCCCGACAGGGGGCGCTTCCTCAGCCCCAGCATTTT	CASSARQGALPQPQHF
once	TRBV6-6	TRBJ1-1	TRBD1	TGTGCCAGCAGTTACGGACAGGGGGCCCCTAACACTGAAGCTTTCTTT	CASSYGQGAPNTEAFF